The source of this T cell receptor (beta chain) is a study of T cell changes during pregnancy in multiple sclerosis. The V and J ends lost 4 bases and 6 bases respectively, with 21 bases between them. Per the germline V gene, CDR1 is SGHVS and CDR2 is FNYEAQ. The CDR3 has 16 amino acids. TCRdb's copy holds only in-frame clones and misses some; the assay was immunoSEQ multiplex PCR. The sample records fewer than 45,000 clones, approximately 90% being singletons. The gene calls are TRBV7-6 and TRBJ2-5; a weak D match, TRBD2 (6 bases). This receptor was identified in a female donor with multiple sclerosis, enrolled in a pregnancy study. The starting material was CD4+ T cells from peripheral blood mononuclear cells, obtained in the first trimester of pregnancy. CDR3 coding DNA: TGTGCCAGCAGCTACAATTACAGGAGGGGCACACAGACCCAGTACTTC. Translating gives CASSYNYRRGTQTQYF.